The present entry profiles one TCR beta chain with its context. V lost 9 bases and J lost 1; bases outside the gene matches: 4. CDR1 and CDR2 (germline): MNHEY, SVGEGT. This CDR3 comprises 15 residues. This sample was taken from a study of identical twins. From the 5' RACE reads, TCRdb called clonotypes with MiXCR, one entry per CDR3 protein. In the table there are fewer than 350,000 distinct CDR3 sequences, roughly 8.6% of which are singletons. The same data also contributed to another study, on yellow fever vaccine responses in identical twins.

The TCR sequence derives from a woman younger than 30 in good health. V is TRBV6-2 or TRBV6-3 and J is TRBJ2-6, with 9 bases identical to TRBD1. Material: memory (CD45RO+) T cells sorted from blood. CDR3 DNA: TGTGCCAGTGAGACAGGGGGTTCTGGGGCCAACGTCCTGACTTTC. This codes for CASETGGSGANVLTF.